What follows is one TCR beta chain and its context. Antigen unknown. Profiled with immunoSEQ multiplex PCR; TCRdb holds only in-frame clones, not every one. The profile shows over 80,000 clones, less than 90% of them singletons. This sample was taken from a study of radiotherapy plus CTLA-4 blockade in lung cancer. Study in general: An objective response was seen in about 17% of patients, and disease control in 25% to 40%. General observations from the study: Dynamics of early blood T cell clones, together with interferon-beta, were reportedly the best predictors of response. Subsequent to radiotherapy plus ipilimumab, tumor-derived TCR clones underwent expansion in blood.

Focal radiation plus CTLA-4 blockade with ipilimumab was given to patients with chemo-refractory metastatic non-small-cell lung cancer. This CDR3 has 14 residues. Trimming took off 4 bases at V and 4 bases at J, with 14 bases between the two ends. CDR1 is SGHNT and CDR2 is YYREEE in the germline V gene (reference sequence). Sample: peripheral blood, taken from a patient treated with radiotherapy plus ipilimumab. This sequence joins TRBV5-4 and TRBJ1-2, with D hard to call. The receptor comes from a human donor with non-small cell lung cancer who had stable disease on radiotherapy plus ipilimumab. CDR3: CASSQKEVGYGYTF. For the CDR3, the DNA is TGTGCCAGCAGCCAGAAGGAGGTGGGCTATGGCTACACCTTC.